The following is a T cell receptor (beta chain) sequence with its context. The record originates from a study of T cell changes during pregnancy in multiple sclerosis. The data were produced by immunoSEQ multiplex PCR, yet TCRdb's version contains in-frame clones alone and is incomplete. The data show 65,000 to 85,000 clones, about 90% seen once. This CDR3 is 15 amino acids long. V lost 6 bases and J lost 4; bases outside the gene matches: 9. The germline V gene has CDR1 MNHNS and CDR2 SASEGT. Material: CD4+ T cells from peripheral blood mononuclear cells, obtained after pregnancy. The receptor was derived from a female donor with multiple sclerosis, enrolled in a pregnancy study. The rearrangement joins TRBV6-1 to TRBJ2-5, with 9 positions matching TRBD2. The CDR3 DNA is TGTGCCAGCAGGGGCGCGGGGGGGGCGGGAGAGACCCAGTACTTC. Protein product: CASRGAGGAGETQYF.